This note documents a single TCR beta chain sequence. This clonotype has more than one count but fewer than ten. Its antigen specificity is not known. No much larger clone exists at a distance of one base, and base qualities are not known. The germline V gene (reference sequence) specifies WNHNN as CDR1 and SYGVQD as CDR2. Trimming costs V 0 bases and J 8 bases, and their ends lie 2 bases apart. Taken from cysteine to phenylalanine, the CDR3 has 12 residues. Of the read, only the CDR3 DNA is kept; its 36 bases are in frame from base 1. Genomic DNA served as template for TCR beta VDJ combination and CDR3 sequence profiling. An Illumina HiSeq 2000 was the platform used for TCR repertoire sequencing. Per the authors' processing: TRBV/TRBJ rearrangement plots, CDR3 size and DJ length profiles, and Simpson's diversity index were used to evaluate the repertoires. The most abundant DNA sequence in the deep sequencing data was taken as the immunodominant clone. CDR3 amino acid sequences were screened for sharing across subjects and were compared with published repertoires and the VDJdb database. The public sequencing data were trimmed at Q25 with fastp and processed into clonotypes with MiXCR by TCRdb, which kept only in-frame beta chains. Rows merge per CDR3 protein into single entries with the most common DNA and genes. In this record, the V and J calls reflect TCRdb's handling and not the investigators' own analysis. The sample table records just over 200,000 distinct CDR3 sequences; approximately 60% of these occur just once. The top ten hold about 60% of the sample.

These data come from a study of CD8+CD57+ T cells in acquired aplastic anemia (dated 2018 in TCRdb). With respect to the entire study: DNA extracted from sorted CD4+ and CD8+ cells had a mean of approximately 3.5 ug, with a range of about 0.18 to 27.4 ug. CD8+CD57+ expansion was defined as frequency above the mean frequency observed in healthy subjects.

Expansion of CD8+CD57+ cells had been shown by flow cytometry in the patients chosen for sequencing. All patients had severe acquired aplastic anemia diagnosed by International Study of Aplastic Anemia and Agranulocytosis and Camitta criteria. At the time blood was sampled, none of the patients had received any therapy. In the study, sorted CD4+ and CD8+ blood T cells from patients with severe aplastic anemia and from healthy subjects underwent deep sequencing of TCR repertoires. Patients were enrolled in the USA under clinicaltrials.gov protocols 00001620, 01623167, 00001397, 00071045, 00081523 and 00961064. Ficoll-Paque density gradient centrifugation was used to isolate peripheral blood mononuclear cells. Before DNA was extracted, CD4+ and CD8+ T cells were sorted using either FACS or magnetic beads. Results and caveats for the whole study, not just this receptor: No significant difference in CD8+ Simpson's diversity was found between patients and healthy controls (P=0.060). Roughly 30 CD8+ CDR3 sequences were found to be shared between patients and controls, but these sequences appeared to be highly expressed in patients and within the immunodominant clones of the patients.

The rearrangement combines TRBV10-1 with TRBJ1-6, with the D gene too uncertain to name. Input material: sorted CD4+, CD8+, or CD8+CD57+ T cells (not recorded which) from PBMCs. This TCR was recovered from a human donor with aplastic anemia. The CDR3 here reads CASSESYSPLHF. Read as DNA, the sequence is TGCGCCAGCAGTGAGTCGTATTCACCCCTCCACTTT.